This T cell receptor (beta chain) was identified during a study of blood T cell repertoires in COVID-19. This CDR3 spans 17 amino acids. CDR1 KGHSH and CDR2 LQKENI come from the germline V gene. With 3 bases removed from V and 0 bases from J, the gap between germline ends came to 14 bases. Sequenced by immunoSEQ multiplex PCR; TCRdb stores in-frame clones only, minus some. The table includes about 290,000 clones, around 89% detected once. This receptor was taken from a man between 40 and 49 years old with acute or convalescent COVID-19. The chain combines TRBV18 with TRBJ2-2; unclear D gene. Sequencing used peripheral blood. In nucleotides, the CDR3 is TGTGCCAGCTCACCCTTTTACAGAGTATCGAACACCGGGGAGCTGTTTTTT. Translation gives CASSPFYRVSNTGELFF. Full variable domain (rest looked up from reference TRBV18 and TRBJ2-2): NAGVMQNPRHLVRRRGQEARLRCSPMKGHSHVYWYRQLPEEGLKFMVYLQKENIIDESGMPKERFSAEFPKEGPSILRIQQVVRGDSAAYFCASSPFYRVSNTGELFFGEGSRLTVL.